Sequencing of this T cell receptor (beta chain) was carried out in a study of shared clonotypes between healthy human individuals. The wider study: With ages of 18 to 49, the donors were two women and three men. Study findings and constraints: The low donor count limited represented genetic and exposure-history diversity. Rarefaction indicated that sorted-subset sequencing remained incomplete although depth was large.

This clone was seen a single time. Its antigen is not identified. Germline-derived CDR1 and CDR2 are WSHSY and SAAADI. V trimming: 6 bases; J trimming: 5 bases; junction bases outside the gene matches: 3. The length of the CDR3 is 12 residues. Naive CD8 cells lacked CD45RO, underwent positive selection for CCR7 and left out terminally differentiated effector memory CD45RA+ cells. None of the donors, who were healthy HIV-negative adults, had recently had acute infections or vaccinations. Using immunoSEQ multiplex PCR, the repertoire was profiled, and TCRdb retains in-frame clones only, with some absent. The sample has around 2,100,000 clones, about 95% seen once; the top ten hold less than 1.5%.

This chain connects TRBV10-2 to TRBJ2-7; 8 bases are a match to TRBD1. Sequencing was performed on naive CD8+ T cells sorted from blood. This TCR was sampled from a man between 18 and 35 years old in good health. The CDR3: CASRDRANEQYF. The CDR3 DNA is TGCGCCAGCAGGGACAGGGCCAACGAGCAGTACTTC.